This T cell receptor beta chain was documented in a study of T cell responses to AZD1222 COVID-19 vaccine. This CDR3 region has 14 residues. Germline CDR1 reads WSHSY; CDR2 reads SAAADI. V dropped 6 bases and J dropped 11; count of bases not matched to a gene: 10. Repertoires were generated with immunoSEQ multiplex PCR, while TCRdb's copy carries only in-frame clones and drops some. The table has approximately 100,000 clones, approximately 96% seen once. The rearrangement uses TRBV10-2 and TRBJ1-6; 7 nucleotides match TRBD1. The TCR originated in an adult in good health. The sample consisted of peripheral blood, taken on day 0 of AZD1222 vaccination. The CDR3, as DNA: TGCGCCAGCAGAAGGGACAGTGGTACCCCACCCCTCCACTTT. Amino acid sequence: CASRRDSGTPPLHF.